The TCR beta chain described here comes from a study of spatial heterogeneity in lung cancer. The time point was: sample taken at primary tumor resection. Without sorting, whole RNA was sequenced from tumor, nontumor lung or frozen PBMC. There were 65 or so donors, all of them untreated patients with early-stage non-small cell lung cancer. The CDR3 is made up of 13 amino acids. Trimming pared 6 bases from V and 6 bases from J, leaving 14 bases between. Germline loops: CDR1 MNHEY, CDR2 SVGEGT. The presence of a unique molecular identifier marked each TCR cDNA molecule. MiXCR, applied by TCRdb to the 5' RACE reads, yields one record per CDR3 protein. Of around 2,500 distinct CDR3 sequences in the sample, about 30% were seen once. Whole-study findings and limits: Ubiquitous expanded tumor TCRs surfaced in blood more at resection than they did at follow-up.

With regard to this clonotype: Its specificity is unknown.

The genes are TRBV6-2 or TRBV6-3 and TRBJ1-1; maybe TRBD1 (5 bases). This specimen consisted of PBMCs, obtained at surgery. The sequence derives from a male donor with early-stage non-small cell lung cancer. This CDR3 is CASRGPAGAEAFF. CDR3 nucleotides: TGTGCCAGCAGGGGGCCCGCGGGGGCTGAAGCTTTCTTT.